This entry is about one T cell receptor (beta chain). Its specific antigen is unknown. No base quality information exists; no much larger clone differs at one position. The data were obtained in a study of radiotherapy plus CTLA-4 blockade in lung cancer listed by TCRdb under 2018. Background on the whole study: Objective responses were observed in 18% of enrolled patients, and disease control was achieved in 31%. The investigation overall reported the following: TCR clones derived from tumors expanded in peripheral blood after treatment with radiotherapy and ipilimumab. The strongest predictors of response, as reported, were early dynamic changes in blood T cell clones along with a rise in serum interferon-beta after radiation.

In this study, focal radiation therapy paired with CTLA-4 blockade (ipilimumab) was tested in patients who had chemo-refractory metastatic non-small-cell lung cancer. The germline V gene yields SGHTA for CDR1 and FQGNSA for CDR2. The CDR3 starts with the cysteine, ends with the phenylalanine, and has 14 residues. The read is trimmed to its CDR3 DNA, 42 bases read in frame from base 1. V lost 5 bases and J lost 3 bases; the stretch between them is 11 bases long. The library was produced with the immunoSEQ multiplex PCR assay. Sourced from immuneACCESS, this table was stored by TCRdb with only in-frame sequences that have V and J called. A share of the clones is absent; for the studies checked, an unresolved V gene accounts for under half, and the remainder has no known explanation. The sample table shows about 90,000 clones, and approximately 83% are seen once. The ten largest clonotypes hold about 14% of the sample.

The receptor was isolated from a human donor with non-small cell lung cancer that progressed on radiotherapy plus ipilimumab. The material sequenced was peripheral blood, taken from a patient treated with radiotherapy plus ipilimumab. The V gene is TRBV7-2 and the J gene is TRBJ1-5, with the D gene uncertain. The CDR3 is CASSPGRTNQPQHF. The nucleotide sequence reads TGTGCCAGCAGCCCCGGACGGACCAATCAGCCCCAGCATTTT.